Each of the 16 T cell receptor beta chains below was sequenced from the same sample in a study of blood T cells in healthy people across ages. Alongside a J-beta primer mix, a sample-barcoded 5' primer served in a second PCR lasting about 6 to 11 cycles. One entry per CDR3 protein results from TCRdb running MiXCR on the 5' RACE reads. The sample holds 600,000 to 900,000 distinct CDR3 sequences, about a quarter seen once. The same data also went into a second study, on T cells of mothers and their children.

The sequenced sample consisted of blood. These receptors all stem from a boy between 10 and 17 years old in good health.

J is TRBJ2-5 and V is TRBV12-5; D may be TRBD1 (7 bases). This CDR3 has 15 residues. Germline-derived CDR1 and CDR2 are LGHNT and FRNRAP. V was cut by 4 bases and J by 4 bases, with 16 bases left in between. CDR3 amino acids: CASGWRQGGGETQYF. As DNA, the CDR3 is TGTGCTAGTGGTTGGAGACAGGGAGGCGGAGAGACCCAGTACTTC.

This clonotype has just a few counts. The rearrangement links TRBV2 to TRBJ2-5; 12 bases map to TRBD2. The CDR3 has 16 residues. With 5 bases clipped from V and 2 bases from J, the junction kept 6 bases outside the gene matches. The V gene's germline CDR1 is SNHLY and CDR2 FYNNEI. DNA of the CDR3: TGTGCCAGCAGTTTCCCGACTAGCGGGGGACAAGAGACCCAGTACTTC. It is translated as CASSFPTSGGQETQYF.

There are a few counts of this clonotype. The rearrangement uses TRBV6-5 and TRBJ2-5; 7 bases align to TRBD2. The tail of the sequence fits TRBJ2-1 better, so the J call may be wrong. The CDR3 loop spans 15 amino acids. CDR1 is MNHEY, CDR2 SVGAGI, per germline. The CDR3 is CASSGGSGSPGEQFF. CDR3 bases: TGTGCCAGCAGCGGGGGGAGCGGCTCGCCCGGTGAGCAGTTCTTC.

The chain uses TRBV7-9 and TRBJ2-5; D remains unclear. The germline V and J ends were trimmed by 5 bases and 6 bases, with 16 bases remaining between them. Germline V CDR1 and CDR2: SEHNR, FQNEAQ (reference sequence). The CDR3 is made up of 14 amino acids. CDR3 loop: CASSIGYVLQTQYF. In nucleotides, the CDR3 is TGTGCCAGCAGCATCGGATACGTCCTCCAGACCCAGTACTTC.

This clonotype was detected only a few times. The chain's CDR3 is CAGGAPGQVTEAFF. As DNA, the CDR3 is TGCGCCGGTGGGGCACCGGGACAGGTCACTGAAGCTTTCTTT. The rearrangement links TRBV5-1 to TRBJ1-1; TRBD1 matches 8 bases. This CDR3 contains 14 residues. V lost 10 bases to trimming and J lost 4 bases; unmatched junction nucleotides: 12. Germline V gives CDR1 SGHRS, CDR2 YFSETQ.

This clonotype was counted between two and nine times. V gene TRBV2 combines with J gene TRBJ1-1; D gene unclear. V was cut by 8 bases and J by 5 bases, with 18 bases left in between. Per the germline V gene, CDR1 is SNHLY and CDR2 is FYNNEI. This CDR3 contains 14 residues. CDR3 sequence: CASGVDPAGTEAFF. The CDR3 DNA reads TGTGCCAGCGGTGTAGACCCTGCGGGGACTGAAGCTTTCTTT.

This clonotype was counted between two and nine times. The chain joins TRBV12-3 or TRBV12-4 to TRBJ2-3; no reliable D call. Trimming left V 2 bases short and J 2 bases short, with 8 bases between. The CDR3 sequence is 14 residues long. The DNA for the CDR3 is TGTGCCAGCAGTTTAAAAAGATACACAGATACGCAGTATTTT. Translating it yields CASSLKRYTDTQYF.

There are a few counts of this clonotype. The gene calls are TRBV20-1 and TRBJ2-5; the match to TRBD2 covers 11 bases. Unmatched junction bases numbered 8, after V lost 3 bases and J lost 5 bases. CDR3 length equals 15 residues. Germline lookup yields CDR1 DFQATT and CDR2 SNEGSKA (reference sequence). This CDR3 reads CSARSSGGFQETQYF. The CDR3 bases are TGCAGTGCTAGGTCTAGCGGGGGGTTTCAGGAGACCCAGTACTTC.

This chain joins TRBV5-8 and TRBJ1-2; possible D gene TRBD1, 6 bases. Trimming removed 0 bases at V and 1 base at J, with 10 bases between. Germline V lookup: CDR1 SGHTS, CDR2 YDEGEE. The CDR3 spans 15 residues. CDR3 in amino acids: CASSLDGGINYGYTF. In nucleotides, the CDR3 is TGTGCCAGCAGCTTGGACGGGGGCATTAACTATGGCTACACCTTC.

This clonotype was seen a handful of times. The rearrangement uses TRBV29-1 and TRBJ2-5, with no clear D. CDR1 and CDR2 from the germline V gene are SQVTM and ANQGSEA. With 6 bases removed from V and 5 bases from J, the gap between germline ends came to 19 bases. CDR3 length: 14 residues. The CDR3 loop is CSVPWQNHRETQYF. CDR3 in DNA: TGCAGCGTCCCCTGGCAGAACCACCGGGAGACCCAGTACTTC. Combining the CDR3 with reference TRBV29-1 and TRBJ2-5 gives the whole variable domain SAVISQKPSRDICQRGTSLTIQCQVDSQVTMMFWYRQQPGQSLTLIATANQGSEATYESGFVIDKFPISRPNLTFSTLTVSNMSPEDSSIYLCSVPWQNHRETQYFGPGTRLLVL.

The chain couples TRBV20-1 to TRBJ1-3, with D maybe TRBD1 (5 bases). Germline-derived CDR1 and CDR2 are DFQATT and SNEGSKA (reference sequence). The V and J ends lost 4 bases and 0 bases respectively, with 10 bases between them. This CDR3 has 14 amino acids. CDR3 in DNA: TGCAGTGCTACCCCAGGGCCCTCTGGAAACACCATATATTTT. Protein product: CSATPGPSGNTIYF.

In this sample, this clonotype turned up a few times. The chain has TRBV7-9 and TRBJ1-2, with 8 bases fitting TRBD1. CDR3 size: 14 residues. Germline CDR1 reads SEHNR; CDR2 reads FQNEAQ (reference sequence). V dropped 2 bases and J dropped 4; count of bases not matched to a gene: 3. The CDR3 spells CASSLSDRVYGYTF. The CDR3 region has the DNA TGTGCCAGCAGCTTATCGGACAGGGTCTATGGCTACACCTTC.

The chain links TRBV20-1 to TRBJ1-2; D not certain. CDR1 is DFQATT, CDR2 SNEGSKA, per germline (reference sequence). The CDR3 contains 13 residues. V was pared by 5 bases and J by 4 bases, with 14 bases between. The CDR3 here is CSAVDTLSYGYTF. CDR3 coding DNA: TGCAGTGCTGTCGACACTCTCTCCTATGGCTACACCTTC.

The chain's CDR3 is CASSPWTGQLPYEQYF. DNA for the CDR3: TGCGCCAGCAGCCCTTGGACAGGACAACTTCCCTACGAGCAGTACTTC. The chain has TRBV5-1 and TRBJ2-7; 7 bases are shared with TRBD1. Germline-derived CDR1 and CDR2 are SGHRS and YFSETQ. V was pared by 4 bases and J by 2 bases, with 12 bases of the junction left unmatched. The CDR3 spans 16 residues.

The sample holds a few counts of this clonotype. The V and J genes are TRBV6-5 and TRBJ1-1, with D possibly being TRBD1 (6 bases). The CDR3 totals 13 residues. The V end lost 0 bases, the J end lost 8 bases, and 10 bases lay between the germline ends. Germline loops: CDR1 MNHEY, CDR2 SVGAGI. This chain's CDR3 is CASSYSNGGEAFF. The CDR3 DNA sequence: TGTGCCAGCAGTTACTCGAATGGGGGCGAAGCTTTCTTT.

The CDR3 sequence is CSAPRDQNIQYF. The CDR3 DNA follows: TGCAGTGCTCCCCGGGACCAAAACATTCAGTACTTC. The chain carries TRBV20-1 and TRBJ2-4; D tentatively fits TRBD1 or TRBD2 (5 bases each). The CDR3 is 12 amino acids. V was pared by 5 bases and J by 5 bases, with 10 bases between. In germline, CDR1 is DFQATT, CDR2 SNEGSKA (reference sequence).